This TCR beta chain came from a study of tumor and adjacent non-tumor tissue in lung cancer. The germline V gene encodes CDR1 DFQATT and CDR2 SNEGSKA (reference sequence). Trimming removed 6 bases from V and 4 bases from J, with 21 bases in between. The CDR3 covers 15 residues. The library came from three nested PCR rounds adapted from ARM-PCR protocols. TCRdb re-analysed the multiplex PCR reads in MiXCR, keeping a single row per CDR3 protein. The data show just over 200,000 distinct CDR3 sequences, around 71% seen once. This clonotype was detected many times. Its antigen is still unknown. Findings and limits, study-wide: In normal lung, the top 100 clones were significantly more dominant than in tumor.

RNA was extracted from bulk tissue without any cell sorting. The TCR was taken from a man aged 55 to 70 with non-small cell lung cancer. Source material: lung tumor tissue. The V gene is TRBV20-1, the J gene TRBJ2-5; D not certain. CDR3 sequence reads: CSAYDAWGTSETQYF. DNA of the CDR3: TGCAGTGCCTACGATGCCTGGGGTACGTCAGAGACCCAGTACTTC.